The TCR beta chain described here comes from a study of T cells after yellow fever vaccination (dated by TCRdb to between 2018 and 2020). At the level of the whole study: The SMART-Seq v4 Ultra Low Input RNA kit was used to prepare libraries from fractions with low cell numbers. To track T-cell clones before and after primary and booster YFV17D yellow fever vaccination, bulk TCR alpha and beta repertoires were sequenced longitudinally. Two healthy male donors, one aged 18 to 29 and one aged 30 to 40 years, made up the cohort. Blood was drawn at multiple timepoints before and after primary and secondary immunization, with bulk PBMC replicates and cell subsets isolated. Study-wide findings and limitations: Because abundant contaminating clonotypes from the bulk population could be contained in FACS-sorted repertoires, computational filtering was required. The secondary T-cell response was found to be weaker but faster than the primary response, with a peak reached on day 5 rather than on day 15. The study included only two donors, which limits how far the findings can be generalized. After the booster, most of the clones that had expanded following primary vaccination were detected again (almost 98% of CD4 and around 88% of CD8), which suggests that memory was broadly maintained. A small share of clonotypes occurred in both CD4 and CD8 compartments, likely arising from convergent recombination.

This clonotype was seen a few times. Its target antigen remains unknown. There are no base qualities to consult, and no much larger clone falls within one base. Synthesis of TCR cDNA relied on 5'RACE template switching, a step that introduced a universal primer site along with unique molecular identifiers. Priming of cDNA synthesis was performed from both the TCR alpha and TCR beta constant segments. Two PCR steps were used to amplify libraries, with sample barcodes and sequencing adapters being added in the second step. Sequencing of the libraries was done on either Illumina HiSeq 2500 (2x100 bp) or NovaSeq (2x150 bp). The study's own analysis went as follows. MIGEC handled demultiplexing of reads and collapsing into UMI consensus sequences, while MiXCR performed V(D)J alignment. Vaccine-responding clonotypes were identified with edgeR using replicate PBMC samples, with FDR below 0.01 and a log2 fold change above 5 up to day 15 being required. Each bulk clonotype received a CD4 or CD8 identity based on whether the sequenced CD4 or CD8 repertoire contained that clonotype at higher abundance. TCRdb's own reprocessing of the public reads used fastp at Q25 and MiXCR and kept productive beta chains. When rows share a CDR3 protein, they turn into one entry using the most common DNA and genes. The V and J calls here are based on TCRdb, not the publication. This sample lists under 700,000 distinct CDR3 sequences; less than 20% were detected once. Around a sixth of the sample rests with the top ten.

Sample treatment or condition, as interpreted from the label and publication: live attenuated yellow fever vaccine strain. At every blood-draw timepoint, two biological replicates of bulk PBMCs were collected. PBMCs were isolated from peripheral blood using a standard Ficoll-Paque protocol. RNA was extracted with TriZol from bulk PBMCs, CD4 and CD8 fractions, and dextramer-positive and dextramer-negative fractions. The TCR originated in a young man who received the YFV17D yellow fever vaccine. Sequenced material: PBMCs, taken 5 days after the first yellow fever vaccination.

The CDR3 loop reads CASSSGQVVPYEQYF. The nucleotide sequence is TGTGCCAGCAGCTCCGGACAGGTTGTGCCCTACGAGCAGTACTTC. The chain employs TRBV7-9 and TRBJ2-7, with 7 bases aligning to TRBD1. Taken from cysteine to phenylalanine, the CDR3 has 15 residues. Just CDR3 DNA is preserved here, 45 bases in frame from base 1. Sequences SEHNR (CDR1) and FQNEAQ (CDR2) are obtained from the germline V gene (reference sequence). Relative to germline, V is missing 4 bases and J is missing 2 bases, with 8 bases of the junction outside any gene match.